These 18 T cell receptor beta chains share one sample of origin, sequenced in a study of blood T cell repertoires in COVID-19. Only in-frame clones appear in the TCRdb table, and some are missing; sequencing was by immunoSEQ multiplex PCR. The sample has fewer than 250,000 clones; 82% are singletons. Sequenced material: peripheral blood. The receptors were sampled from a woman in her seventies with acute or convalescent COVID-19.

V gene TRBV7-9 combines with J gene TRBJ1-2; TRBD1 aligns across 9 bases. Germline loops: CDR1 SEHNR, CDR2 FQNEAQ (reference sequence). The CDR3 has 16 residues. The V segment lost 5 bases and the J segment 10 bases; nucleotides outside the gene matches: 17. This chain's CDR3 is CASSQLGQGYRKDYTF. CDR3 in DNA: TGTGCCAGCAGCCAGCTTGGACAGGGGTATAGGAAGGACTACACCTTC.

The genes are TRBV11-2 and TRBJ2-2; 7 bases agree with TRBD2. From germline, CDR1 is SGHAT and CDR2 FQNNGV. This CDR3 region has 16 residues. Germline trimming cut 3 bases from V and 4 bases from J; bases unmatched to any gene: 8. CDR3 loop: CASSFYGRASTGELFF. For the CDR3, the DNA is TGTGCCAGCAGCTTCTATGGGAGGGCCAGCACCGGGGAGCTGTTTTTT.

The genes are TRBV27 and TRBJ1-5; D not resolved. Germline values: CDR1 MNHEY, CDR2 SMNVEV (reference sequence). The CDR3 consists of 17 residues. The V gene lost 5 bases and the J gene lost 0 bases, with 17 bases spanning the gap. The CDR3 sequence is CASSPTPPKYSNQPQHF. CDR3 in DNA: TGTGCCAGCAGTCCAACACCGCCCAAGTATAGCAATCAGCCCCAGCATTTT.

The chain couples TRBV19 to TRBJ1-2, with TRBD1 identical over 8 bases. After removal of 7 bases from V and 4 bases from J, the junction contained 11 bases not matched to a gene. The CDR3 contains 15 residues. Germline V gives CDR1 LNHDA, CDR2 SQIVND (reference sequence). CDR3 region: CASNTGGQGGYGYTF. CDR3 coding DNA: TGTGCCAGTAACACCGGAGGACAGGGTGGCTATGGCTACACCTTC.

The V and J genes are TRBV2 and TRBJ2-3; no reliable D call. Per the germline V gene, CDR1 is SNHLY and CDR2 is FYNNEI. The CDR3 length is 12 residues. V dropped 2 bases and J dropped 3 bases, with 3 bases sitting between them. The chain's CDR3 is CASSEYTDTQYF. As DNA, the CDR3 is TGTGCCAGCAGTGAATATACAGATACGCAGTATTTT.

This chain links TRBV29-1 with TRBJ1-1; D remains ambiguous. CDR1 and CDR2 (germline): SQVTM, ANQGSEA. V was cut by 3 bases and J by 6 bases, with 20 bases left in between. The CDR3 loop spans 15 amino acids. CDR3 sequence reads: CSVEPLGRVGAEAFF. The CDR3 DNA reads as TGCAGCGTTGAGCCTTTGGGGAGGGTCGGCGCTGAAGCTTTCTTT.

In its sample, this clone was seen many times. CDR3 protein: CATAGQGSTNEKLFF. DNA for the CDR3: TGTGCCACAGCGGGACAGGGTTCAACTAATGAAAAACTGTTTTTT. V and J are TRBV10-3 and TRBJ1-4, with TRBD1 matching over 9 bases. This CDR3 spans 15 amino acids. The J segment lost 0 bases and the V segment lost 10 bases, leaving 6 bases of the junction unmatched. Per the germline V gene, CDR1 is ENHRY and CDR2 is SYGVKD.

The J gene is TRBJ2-6, the V gene TRBV30; D unclear. The V end was cut by 4 bases, the J end by 2 bases, with 6 bases between. CDR3 length equals 13 residues. In germline, CDR1 is GTSNPN, CDR2 SVGIG (reference sequence). The CDR3 sequence: CAWTLPGANVLTF. CDR3 nucleotides: TGTGCCTGGACCCTTCCTGGGGCCAACGTCCTGACTTTC.

The V and J genes are TRBV10-1 and TRBJ2-2, with TRBD1 matching 8 bases. V trimming: 6 bases; J trimming: 1 base; junction bases outside the gene matches: 4. CDR3 length: 15 amino acids. Germline V gene data show CDR1 as WNHNN and CDR2 as SYGVQD (reference sequence). In DNA form, the CDR3 reads TGCGCCAGCAGCCTTGGACAGGGGAACACCGGGGAGCTGTTTTTT. Its protein is CASSLGQGNTGELFF.

The chain carries TRBV12-3 or TRBV12-4 and TRBJ1-2; D perhaps matches TRBD1 (6 bases). V was clipped by 8 bases and J by 7 bases, with 17 bases between them. This CDR3 has 13 residues. The CDR3 is CASVGQGLGGYTF. The CDR3 DNA is TGTGCCAGCGTGGGGCAGGGGTTGGGTGGCTACACCTTC.

This CDR3 is CASSYSSSAEGYTF. DNA for the CDR3: TGTGCCAGCAGTTACAGTTCATCTGCGGAAGGCTACACCTTC. This rearrangement joins TRBV6-2 or TRBV6-3 to TRBJ1-2; unclear D gene. V lost 2 bases and J 8 bases, leaving 15 bases between the germline ends. The CDR3 extends over 14 amino acids. Germline values: CDR1 MNHEY, CDR2 SVGEGT.

This rearrangement joins TRBV6-5 to TRBJ1-1; maybe TRBD1 (6 bases). Germline CDR1 is MNHEY and CDR2 is SVGAGI. This CDR3 comprises 15 residues. Trimming stripped 4 bases from V and 1 base from J, with 13 bases between. The CDR3 spells CASSSPGAPNTEAFF. In DNA form, the CDR3 reads TGTGCCAGCAGTTCCCCAGGGGCCCCGAACACTGAAGCTTTCTTT.

V usage is TRBV6-6 and J usage is TRBJ2-7; 7 nucleotides align to TRBD1. Unmatched junction bases numbered 6, after V lost 0 bases and J lost 1 base. CDR3 size: 16 residues. CDR1 and CDR2 (germline): MNHNY, SVGAGI (reference sequence). The CDR3 spells CASSYSKTGSSYEQYF. The CDR3 DNA reads TGTGCCAGCAGTTACTCGAAGACAGGGAGTTCCTACGAGCAGTACTTC.

In its sample, this clone was seen a few times. The chain carries TRBV2 and TRBJ1-2, with D possibly matching TRBD1 (5 bases). This CDR3 contains 14 residues. Deletions cut 6 bases from V and 4 bases from J, with 15 bases between. The germline V gene encodes CDR1 SNHLY and CDR2 FYNNEI. The CDR3 protein is CASSWGRTTYGYTF. The CDR3 DNA reads as TGTGCCAGCAGCTGGGGACGGACTACCTATGGCTACACCTTC.

V and J are TRBV5-1 and TRBJ1-1; possibly TRBD1 for D (5 bases). The CDR3 consists of 15 residues. Between the trimmed V and J ends, which lost 1 base and 1 base, there was a span of 11 bases. Germline loops: CDR1 SGHRS, CDR2 YFSETQ. The CDR3 nucleotides read TGCGCCAGCAGCTTGCTAGGGGAGGGGAACACTGAAGCTTTCTTT. Encoded protein: CASSLLGEGNTEAFF.

V is TRBV3-1 (or the pseudogene TRBV3-2) and J is TRBJ2-1; 11 bases are a match to TRBD2. Looked up from germline, CDR1 is LGHDT and CDR2 is YNNKEL (reference sequence). This CDR3 contains 15 residues. V dropped 4 bases and J dropped 7; count of bases not matched to a gene: 6. The CDR3 nucleotides are TGTGCCAGCAGCCGATTTAGCGGGGGGGCGAATGAGCAGTTCTTC. Amino acid sequence: CASSRFSGGANEQFF.

This chain uses TRBV27 with TRBJ1-2; TRBD1 matches 9 bases. CDR3 length: 14 residues. From germline, CDR1 is MNHEY and CDR2 SMNVEV (reference sequence). The J segment lost 5 bases and the V segment lost 6 bases, leaving 7 bases of the junction unmatched. CDR3 in amino acids: CASRKPGQGYGYTF. The CDR3, as DNA: TGTGCCAGCAGAAAGCCGGGACAGGGATATGGCTACACCTTC.

The chain is built from TRBV7-9 and TRBJ1-2; TRBD1 matches at 8 bases. V trimming: 6 bases; J trimming: 6 bases; junction bases outside the gene matches: 9. This CDR3 is built from 14 residues. Germline assignment: CDR1 SEHNR and CDR2 FQNEAQ (reference sequence). CDR3 amino acids: CASSRGQGINGYTF. The CDR3 DNA is TGTGCCAGCAGTCGAGGACAGGGTATTAATGGCTACACCTTC.